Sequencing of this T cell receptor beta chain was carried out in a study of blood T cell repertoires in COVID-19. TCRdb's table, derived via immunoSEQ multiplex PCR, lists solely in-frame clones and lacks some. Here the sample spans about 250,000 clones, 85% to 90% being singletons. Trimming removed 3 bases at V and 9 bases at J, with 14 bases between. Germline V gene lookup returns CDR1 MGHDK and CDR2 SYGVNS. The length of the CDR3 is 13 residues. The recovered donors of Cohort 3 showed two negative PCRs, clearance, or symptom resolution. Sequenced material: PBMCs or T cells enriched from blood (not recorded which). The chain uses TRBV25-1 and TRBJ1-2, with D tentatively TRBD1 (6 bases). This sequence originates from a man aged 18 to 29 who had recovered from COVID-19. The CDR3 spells CASSDEDSFRYTF. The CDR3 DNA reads TGTGCCAGCAGTGACGAGGACAGTTTTCGCTACACCTTC.